This T cell receptor beta chain was obtained from a study of circulating CD8 cells and anti-PD-1 response in melanoma. From live CD3+CD8+TCRalphabeta+ cells, four PD-1 and/or TIGIT subsets were sorted. The CDR3 runs 14 residues. V lost 3 bases and J 6 bases, leaving 14 bases between the germline ends. Germline V gene sequence: CDR1 SGHDT, CDR2 YYEEEE. TCR libraries were prepared from roughly 14 ng of total RNA with the QIAseq Immune Repertoire TCR panel. One entry per CDR3 protein, called by TCRdb with MiXCR from the reads. The sample lists 700 to 800 distinct CDR3 sequences; around 8% were seen once. In its sample, this clonotype ranks as medium-sized.

The chain joins TRBV5-6 to TRBJ2-3; a possible D gene is TRBD1 (7 bases). The origin of this receptor is a human donor with melanoma. Sequencing used CD8+ T cells from PBMCs, obtained at baseline or after one month of anti-PD-1 therapy (not recorded which). The CDR3 coding sequence is TGTGCCAGCAGCTGGAGGGGGCCTGCCGATACGCAGTATTTT. This gives the protein CASSWRGPADTQYF. Combining the CDR3 with reference TRBV5-6 and TRBJ2-3 gives the whole variable domain DAGVTQSPTHLIKTRGQQVTLRCSPKSGHDTVSWYQQALGQGPQFIFQYYEEEERQRGNFPDRFSGHQFPNYSSELNVNALLLGDSALYLCASSWRGPADTQYFGPGTRLTVL.